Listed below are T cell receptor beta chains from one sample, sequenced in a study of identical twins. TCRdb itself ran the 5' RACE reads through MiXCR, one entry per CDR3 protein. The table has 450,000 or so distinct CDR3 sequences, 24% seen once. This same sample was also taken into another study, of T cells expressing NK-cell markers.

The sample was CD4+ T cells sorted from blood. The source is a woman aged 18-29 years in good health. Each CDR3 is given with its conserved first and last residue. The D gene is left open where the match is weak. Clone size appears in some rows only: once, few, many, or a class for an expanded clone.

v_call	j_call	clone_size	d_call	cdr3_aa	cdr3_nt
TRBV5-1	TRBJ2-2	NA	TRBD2	CASSSAGELGELFF	TGCGCCAGCAGCTCCGCGGGGGAGCTAGGGGAGCTGTTTTTT
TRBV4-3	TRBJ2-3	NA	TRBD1	CASSRDRGGPLEGDTQYF	TGCGCCAGCAGCCGGGACAGGGGAGGGCCATTAGAGGGCGATACGCAGTATTTT
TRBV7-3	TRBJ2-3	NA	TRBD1	CASSGRGQYPDTQYF	TGTGCCAGCAGCGGAAGGGGACAGTATCCAGATACGCAGTATTTT
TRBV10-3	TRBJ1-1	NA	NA	CAIKNTGLGTEAFF	TGTGCCATCAAAAATACGGGGTTAGGCACTGAAGCTTTCTTT
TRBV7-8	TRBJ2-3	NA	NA	CASGGRAPDTQYF	TGTGCCAGCGGGGGACGTGCGCCGGATACGCAGTATTTT
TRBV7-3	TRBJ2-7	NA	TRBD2	CASSPSGGASYEQYF	TGTGCCAGCAGCCCCAGCGGGGGGGCCTCCTACGAGCAGTACTTC
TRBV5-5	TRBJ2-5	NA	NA	CASSQTGWETQYF	TGTGCCAGCAGCCAGACTGGTTGGGAGACCCAGTACTTC
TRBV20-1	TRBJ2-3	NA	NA	CSASSVQSTDTQYF	TGCAGTGCTAGCAGTGTACAGAGCACAGATACGCAGTATTTT
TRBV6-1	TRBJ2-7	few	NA	CASSEKLQNYEQYF	TGTGCCAGCAGTGAAAAGTTACAGAACTACGAGCAGTACTTC
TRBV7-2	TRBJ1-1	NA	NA	CASSPPGAVMNTEAFF	TGTGCCAGCAGTCCTCCGGGGGCCGTGATGAACACTGAAGCTTTCTTT
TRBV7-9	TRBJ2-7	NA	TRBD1	CASSLGWGQGFHEQYF	TGTGCCAGCAGCTTAGGATGGGGACAGGGCTTCCACGAGCAGTACTTC
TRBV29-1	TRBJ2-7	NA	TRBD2	CSVAGGGGYEQYF	TGCAGCGTTGCAGGCGGGGGAGGGTACGAGCAGTACTTC
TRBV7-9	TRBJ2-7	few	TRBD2	CASSLTSGGLGEQYF	TGTGCCAGCAGCTTGACTAGCGGGGGGCTGGGCGAGCAGTACTTC
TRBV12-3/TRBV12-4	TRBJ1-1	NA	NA	CASTEHRGNTEAFF	TGTGCCAGCACCGAACATCGAGGCAACACTGAAGCTTTCTTT
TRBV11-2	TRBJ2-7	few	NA	CASSLDGYRASSYEQYF	TGTGCCAGCAGCTTAGATGGCTACAGGGCGAGCTCCTACGAGCAGTACTTC
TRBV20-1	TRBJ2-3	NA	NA	CSARAFSYSSTDTQYF	TGCAGTGCTAGAGCGTTCTCCTACTCTAGCACAGATACGCAGTATTTT
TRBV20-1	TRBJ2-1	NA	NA	CSALADSSYNEQFF	TGCAGTGCTTTAGCGGATAGCTCCTACAATGAGCAGTTCTTC
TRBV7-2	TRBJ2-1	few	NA	CASSRGPVTYNEQFF	TGTGCCAGCAGTAGAGGGCCCGTTACCTACAATGAGCAGTTCTTC
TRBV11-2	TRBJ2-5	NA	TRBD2	CASSLGRLATTQYF	TGTGCCAGCAGCTTAGGTCGACTAGCGACGACCCAGTACTTC
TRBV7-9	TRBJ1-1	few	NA	CASSLSGGRNTEAFF	TGTGCCAGCAGCCTCTCGGGAGGCAGGAACACTGAAGCTTTCTTT
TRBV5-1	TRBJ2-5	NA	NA	CASSDLRARGAKTQYF	TGCGCCAGCAGCGACCTCCGGGCCCGAGGGGCGAAGACCCAGTACTTC
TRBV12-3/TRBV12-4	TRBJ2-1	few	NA	CASTLGGLSYNEQFF	TGTGCCAGCACCCTGGGGGGCCTCTCCTACAATGAGCAGTTCTTC
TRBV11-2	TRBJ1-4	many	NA	CASSLGYKGEKLFF	TGTGCCAGCAGCTTGGGGTATAAGGGTGAAAAACTGTTTTTT
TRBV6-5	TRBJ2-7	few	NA	CASSYSGRQYEQYF	TGTGCCAGCAGTTACTCAGGACGCCAATACGAGCAGTACTTC
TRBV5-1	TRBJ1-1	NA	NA	CASSLERAGDTEAFF	TGCGCCAGCAGCTTGGAGCGGGCTGGGGACACTGAAGCTTTCTTT
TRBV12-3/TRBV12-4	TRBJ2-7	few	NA	CASSSRVRIYEQYF	TGTGCCAGCAGTTCCAGGGTACGGATCTACGAGCAGTACTTC
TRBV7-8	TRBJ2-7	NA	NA	CASSSRHEQYF	TGTGCCAGCAGCTCCAGACACGAGCAGTACTTC
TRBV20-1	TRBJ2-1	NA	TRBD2	CSAPLAGGPDEQFF	TGCAGTGCTCCACTAGCGGGAGGGCCAGATGAGCAGTTCTTC
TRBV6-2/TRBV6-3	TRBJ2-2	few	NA	CASRRPGILTGELFF	TGTGCCAGCAGACGTCCGGGTATCTTAACCGGGGAGCTGTTTTTT
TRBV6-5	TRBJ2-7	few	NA	CASKSLTYEQYF	TGTGCCAGCAAGTCTTTAACCTACGAGCAGTACTTC
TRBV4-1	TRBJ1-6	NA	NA	CASSQALGYNSPLHF	TGCGCCAGCAGCCAAGCACTAGGGTATAATTCACCCCTCCACTTT
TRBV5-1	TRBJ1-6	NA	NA	CASSPNRALNSPLHF	TGCGCCAGCAGCCCAAACCGGGCCCTGAATTCACCCCTCCACTTT
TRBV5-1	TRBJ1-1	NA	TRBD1	CASSSPFNRGSMNTEAFF	TGCGCCAGCAGCTCCCCGTTTAACAGGGGATCCATGAACACTGAAGCTTTCTTT
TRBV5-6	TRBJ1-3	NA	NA	CASSLQGNTIYF	TGTGCCAGCAGCTTGCAGGGAAACACCATATATTTT
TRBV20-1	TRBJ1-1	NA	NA	CSALGQRTEAFF	TGCAGTGCTCTCGGGCAACGGACTGAAGCTTTCTTT
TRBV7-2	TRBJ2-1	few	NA	CASSFGRGVPGPTPLSSYNEQFF	TGTGCCAGCAGCTTTGGAAGGGGGGTCCCGGGCCCCACACCTTTGAGCTCCTACAATGAGCAGTTCTTC
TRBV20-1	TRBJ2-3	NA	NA	CSARELGRDTQYF	TGCAGTGCTAGGGAATTAGGCCGAGATACGCAGTATTTT
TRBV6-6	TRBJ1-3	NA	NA	CASRADTLNTIYF	TGTGCCAGCAGAGCGGACACATTAAACACCATATATTTT
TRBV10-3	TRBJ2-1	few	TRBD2	CAIGLVEEQFF	TGTGCCATCGGACTAGTCGAAGAGCAGTTCTTC
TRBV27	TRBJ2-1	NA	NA	CASSFTGEQFF	TGTGCCAGCAGTTTTACTGGTGAGCAGTTCTTC
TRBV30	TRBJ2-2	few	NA	CAFWRPTGELFF	TGTGCCTTCTGGCGGCCCACCGGGGAGCTGTTTTTT
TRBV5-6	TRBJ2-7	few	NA	CASSFPTTYEQYF	TGTGCCAGCAGCTTTCCTACCACCTACGAGCAGTACTTC
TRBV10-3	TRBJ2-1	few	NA	CAIHGGQGDRNEQFF	TGTGCCATCCACGGAGGGCAGGGGGATCGCAATGAGCAGTTCTTC
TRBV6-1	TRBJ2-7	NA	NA	CASSEPGQAYEQYF	TGTGCCAGCAGTGAACCGGGGCAGGCCTACGAGCAGTACTTC
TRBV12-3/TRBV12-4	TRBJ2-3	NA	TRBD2	CASSEGTSGGHTDTQYF	TGTGCCAGCAGTGAGGGGACTAGCGGGGGACACACAGATACGCAGTATTTT
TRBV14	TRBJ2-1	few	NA	CASSLPGSHLVEQFF	TGTGCCAGCAGCTTACCGGGTTCGCACCTAGTTGAGCAGTTCTTC
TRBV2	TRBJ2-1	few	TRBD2	CASSETSGNEQFF	TGTGCCAGCAGTGAAACTAGCGGCAATGAGCAGTTCTTC
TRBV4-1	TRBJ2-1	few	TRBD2	CASSPGGLAGHGGLFF	TGCGCCAGCAGCCCAGGGGGACTAGCGGGCCACGGTGGTCTGTTCTTC
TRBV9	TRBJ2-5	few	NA	CASSVGQRGTQYF	TGTGCCAGCAGCGTAGGCCAGAGGGGGACCCAGTACTTC